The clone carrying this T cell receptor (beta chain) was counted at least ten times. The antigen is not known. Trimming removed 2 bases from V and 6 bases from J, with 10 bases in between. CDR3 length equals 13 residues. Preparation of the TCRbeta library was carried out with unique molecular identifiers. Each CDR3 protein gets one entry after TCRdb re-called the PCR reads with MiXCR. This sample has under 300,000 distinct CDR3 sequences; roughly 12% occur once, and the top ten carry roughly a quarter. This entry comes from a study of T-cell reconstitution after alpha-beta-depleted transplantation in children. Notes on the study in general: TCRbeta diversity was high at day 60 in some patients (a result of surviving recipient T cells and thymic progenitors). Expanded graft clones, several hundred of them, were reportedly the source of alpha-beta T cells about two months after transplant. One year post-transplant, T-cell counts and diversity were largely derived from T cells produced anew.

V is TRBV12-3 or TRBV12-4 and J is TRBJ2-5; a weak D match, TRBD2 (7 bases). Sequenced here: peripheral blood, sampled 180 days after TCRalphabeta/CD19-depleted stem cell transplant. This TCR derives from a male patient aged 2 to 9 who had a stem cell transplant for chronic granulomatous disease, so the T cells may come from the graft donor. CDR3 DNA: TGTGCCAGCAGTTTAATGCGGGGGCAGACCCAGTACTTC. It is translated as CASSLMRGQTQYF.